Included here is one T cell receptor beta chain sequence, with context. TCRdb redid the calling of the 5' RACE reads with MiXCR, one entry per CDR3 protein. Of some 1,600,000 distinct CDR3 sequences in the sample, around a third were seen once. This record comes from a study of identical twins. This CDR3 is built from 17 residues. Trimming cost V 3 bases and J 5 bases; bases outside gene matches: 12. The chain employs TRBV12-3 or TRBV12-4 and TRBJ2-5; 10 bases align to TRBD2. This sequence originates from a newborn girl in good health. Source material: cord blood. This CDR3 is CASSFVSLAGVRETQYF. CDR3 coding DNA: TGTGCCAGCAGTTTCGTATCCCTAGCGGGAGTCCGGGAGACCCAGTACTTC.